The 5 T cell receptor beta chains listed next were all sequenced from one sample in a study of molecular identifiers for immune sequencing clone quantification. One entry per CDR3 protein, called by TCRdb with MiXCR from the PCR reads. The sample has 490,000 or so distinct CDR3 sequences, about 26% seen once. The sequenced material came from naive CD8+ T cells from blood, with Jurkat cell RNA spiked in. This sample's subset: FACS-sorted CD8+CD4-CCR7+CD45RA+ naive T cells. The receptors were gathered from a human donor in good health. Some libraries in this study had Jurkat cell RNA spiked in.

A word on this clonotype: Germline is not matched at one junction end, which may reflect a read error. V and J are TRBV10-2 and TRBJ2-5, with D possibly being TRBD2 (6 bases). The germline CDR1 and CDR2 sequences are WSHSY and SAAADI. The CDR3 runs 13 residues. CDR3 coding DNA: TGCGCCACCGAGGCGGGGACCCAAGGGACCCAGTACTTC. Its translation is CATEAGTQGTQYF.

The table lists this clonotype with a few counts. The chain uses TRBV27 and TRBJ1-1, with TRBD1 matching over 7 bases. The J segment lost 6 bases and the V segment lost 5 bases, leaving 6 bases of the junction unmatched. Germline CDR1 is MNHEY and CDR2 is SMNVEV (reference sequence). CDR3 size: 13 residues. The CDR3 here is CASSTTGYAEAFF. CDR3 DNA: TGTGCCAGCAGTACGACAGGGTACGCTGAAGCTTTCTTT.

This clonotype was counted between two and nine times. The chain uses TRBV28 and TRBJ2-7; 8 bases are shared with TRBD2. Looked up from germline, CDR1 is MDHEN and CDR2 is SYDVKM. The CDR3 runs to 15 residues. Trimming at V came to 3 bases and at J to 2 bases, leaving 6 bases not matched to a gene. CDR3 in amino acids: CASSFPAGAAYEQYF. The CDR3 region has the DNA TGTGCCAGCAGTTTCCCAGCGGGGGCCGCCTACGAGCAGTACTTC.

The sample holds many counts of this clonotype. This sequence joins TRBV12-5 and TRBJ2-1; D might be TRBD2 (5 bases). The CDR3 consists of 13 residues. The V and J ends lost 3 bases and 8 bases respectively, with 11 bases between them. Germline CDR1 and CDR2: LGHNT and FRNRAP. The CDR3 reads CASGFLLEDEQFF. For the CDR3, the DNA is TGTGCTAGTGGTTTCCTCCTGGAGGATGAGCAGTTCTTC.

The V call is TRBV4-1, the J call TRBJ2-7, with 14 positions matching TRBD2. With 1 base clipped from V and 5 bases from J, the junction kept 4 bases outside the gene matches. Germline loops: CDR1 MGHRA, CDR2 YSYEKL. The CDR3 spans 16 residues. The CDR3 protein is CASSQGTSGGIHEQYF. In DNA form, the CDR3 reads TGCGCCAGCAGCCAAGGGACTAGCGGGGGGATTCACGAGCAGTACTTC.